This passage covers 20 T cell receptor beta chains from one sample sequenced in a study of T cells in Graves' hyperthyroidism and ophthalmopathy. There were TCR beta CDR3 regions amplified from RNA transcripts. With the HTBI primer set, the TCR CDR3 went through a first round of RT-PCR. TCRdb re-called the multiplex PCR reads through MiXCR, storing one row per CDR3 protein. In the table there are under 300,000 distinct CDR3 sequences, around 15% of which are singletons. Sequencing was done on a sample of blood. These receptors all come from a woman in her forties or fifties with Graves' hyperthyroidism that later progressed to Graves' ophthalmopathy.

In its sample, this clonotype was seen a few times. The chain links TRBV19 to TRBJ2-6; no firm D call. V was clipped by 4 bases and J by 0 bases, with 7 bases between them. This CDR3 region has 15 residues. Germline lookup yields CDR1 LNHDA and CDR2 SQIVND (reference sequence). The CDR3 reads CASSTLLSGANVLTF. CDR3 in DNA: TGTGCCAGTAGTACCCTCCTCTCTGGGGCCAACGTCCTGACTTTC.

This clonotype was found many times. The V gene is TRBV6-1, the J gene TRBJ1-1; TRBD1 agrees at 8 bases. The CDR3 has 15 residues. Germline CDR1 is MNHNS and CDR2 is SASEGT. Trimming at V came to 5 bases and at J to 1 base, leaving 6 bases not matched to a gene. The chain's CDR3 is CASSYPGQGNTEAFF. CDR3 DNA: TGTGCCAGCAGTTACCCAGGACAGGGGAACACTGAAGCTTTCTTT.

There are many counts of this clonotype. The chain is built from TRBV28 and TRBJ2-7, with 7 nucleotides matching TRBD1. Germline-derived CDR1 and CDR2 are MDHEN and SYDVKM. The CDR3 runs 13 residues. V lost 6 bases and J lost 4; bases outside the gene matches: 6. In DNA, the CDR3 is TGTGCCAGCAGAGAGGGGGCTAGATACGAGCAGTACTTC. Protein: CASREGARYEQYF.

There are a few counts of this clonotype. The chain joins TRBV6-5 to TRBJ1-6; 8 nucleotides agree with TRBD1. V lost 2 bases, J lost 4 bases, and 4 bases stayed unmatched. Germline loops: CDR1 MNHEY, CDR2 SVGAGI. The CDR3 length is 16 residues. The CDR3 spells CASSYGTGSYNSPLHF. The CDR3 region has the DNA TGTGCCAGCAGTTACGGGACAGGATCATATAATTCACCCCTCCACTTT.

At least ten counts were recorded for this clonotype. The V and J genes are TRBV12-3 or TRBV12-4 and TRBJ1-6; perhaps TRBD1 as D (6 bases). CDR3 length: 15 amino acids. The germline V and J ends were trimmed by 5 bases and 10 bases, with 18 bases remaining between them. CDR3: CASSPRDTKGSPLHF. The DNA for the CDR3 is TGTGCCAGCAGTCCCCGGGACACCAAGGGGTCACCCCTCCACTTT.

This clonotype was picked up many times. In nucleotides, the CDR3 is TGCAGTGCTAGAGGCGGGCACACAGATACGCAGTATTTT. This translates into CSARGGHTDTQYF. The chain carries TRBV20-1 and TRBJ2-3; possible D gene TRBD2, 5 bases. The germline CDR1 and CDR2 sequences are DFQATT and SNEGSKA (reference sequence). The CDR3 is made up of 13 amino acids. Deletions cut 1 base from V and 2 bases from J, with 7 bases between.

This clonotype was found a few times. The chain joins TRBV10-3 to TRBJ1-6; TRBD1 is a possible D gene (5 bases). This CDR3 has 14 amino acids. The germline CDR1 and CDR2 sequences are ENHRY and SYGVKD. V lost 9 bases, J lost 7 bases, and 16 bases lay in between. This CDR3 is CAIQGAARNSPLHF. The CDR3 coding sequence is TGTGCCATTCAGGGAGCAGCAAGGAATTCACCCCTCCACTTT.

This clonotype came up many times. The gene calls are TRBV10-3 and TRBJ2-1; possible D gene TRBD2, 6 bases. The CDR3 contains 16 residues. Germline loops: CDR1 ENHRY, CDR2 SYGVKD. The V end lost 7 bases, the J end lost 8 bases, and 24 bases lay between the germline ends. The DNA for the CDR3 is TGTGCCATCACTCCGTCGAGCGGGTCCGGGCGGGATGAGCAGTTCTTC. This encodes CAITPSSGSGRDEQFF.

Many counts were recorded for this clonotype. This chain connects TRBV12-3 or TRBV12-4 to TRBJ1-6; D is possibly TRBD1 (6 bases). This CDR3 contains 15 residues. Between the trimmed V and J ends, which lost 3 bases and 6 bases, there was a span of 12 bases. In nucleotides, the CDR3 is TGTGCCAGCAGTTTTACAGGGCATATTAATTCACCCCTCCACTTT. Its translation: CASSFTGHINSPLHF.

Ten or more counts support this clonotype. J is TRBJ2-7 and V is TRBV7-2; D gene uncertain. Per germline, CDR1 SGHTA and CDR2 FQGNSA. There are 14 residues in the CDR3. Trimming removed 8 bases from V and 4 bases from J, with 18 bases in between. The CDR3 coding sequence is TGTGCCAGCCGCCTCGGAAGGGCAAATTACGAGCAGTACTTC. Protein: CASRLGRANYEQYF.

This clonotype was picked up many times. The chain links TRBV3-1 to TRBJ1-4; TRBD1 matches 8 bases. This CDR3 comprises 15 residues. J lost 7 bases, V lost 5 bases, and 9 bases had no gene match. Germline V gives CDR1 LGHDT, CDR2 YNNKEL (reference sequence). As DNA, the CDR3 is TGTGCCAGCAGCATCTGGACAGGGACAATTGAAAAACTGTTTTTT. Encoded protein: CASSIWTGTIEKLFF.

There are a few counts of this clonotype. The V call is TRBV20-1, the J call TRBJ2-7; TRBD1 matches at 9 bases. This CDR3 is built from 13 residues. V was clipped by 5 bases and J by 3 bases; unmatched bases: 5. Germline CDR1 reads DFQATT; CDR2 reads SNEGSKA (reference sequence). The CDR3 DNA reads TGCAGTGCTTTACGGACAGGGGTCTACGAGCAGTACTTC. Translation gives CSALRTGVYEQYF.

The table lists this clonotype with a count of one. CDR3 coding DNA: TGTGCCAGCACCCCGGGGGGGCAAAACGAGCAGTACTTC. This gives the protein CASTPGGQNEQYF. J is TRBJ2-7 and V is TRBV12-3 or TRBV12-4; 8 bases align to TRBD2. Trimming removed 7 bases from V and 5 bases from J; junction bases left unmatched: 7. The CDR3 spans 13 residues.

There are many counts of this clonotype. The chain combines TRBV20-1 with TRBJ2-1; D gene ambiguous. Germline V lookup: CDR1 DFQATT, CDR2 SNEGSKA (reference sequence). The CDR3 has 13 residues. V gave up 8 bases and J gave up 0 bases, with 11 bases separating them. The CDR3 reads CSTSLSSYNEQFF. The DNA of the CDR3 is TGCAGTACTTCGCTTAGCTCCTACAATGAGCAGTTCTTC.

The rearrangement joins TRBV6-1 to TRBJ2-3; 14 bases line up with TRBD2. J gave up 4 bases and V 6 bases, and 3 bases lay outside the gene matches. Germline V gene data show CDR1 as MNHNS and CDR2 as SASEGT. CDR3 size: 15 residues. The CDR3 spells CASRRTSGRPDTQYF. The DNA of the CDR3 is TGTGCCAGCAGGCGGACTAGCGGGAGGCCAGATACGCAGTATTTT.

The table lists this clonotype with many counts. This chain's CDR3 is CASSAIRGTGSTNEKLFF. The CDR3 region has the DNA TGTGCCAGCAGTGCCATCCGAGGGACGGGGAGTACTAATGAAAAACTGTTTTTT. V usage is TRBV28 and J usage is TRBJ1-4, with D possibly TRBD1 on 5 matching bases. V was pared by 5 bases and J by 2 bases, with 21 bases between. The CDR3 consists of 18 residues. Germline-derived CDR1 and CDR2 are MDHEN and SYDVKM.

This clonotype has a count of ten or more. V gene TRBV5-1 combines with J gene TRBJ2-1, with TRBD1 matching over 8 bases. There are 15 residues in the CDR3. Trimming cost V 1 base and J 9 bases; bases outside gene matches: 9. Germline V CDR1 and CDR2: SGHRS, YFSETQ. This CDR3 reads CASSLFPTGESEQFF. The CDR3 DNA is TGCGCCAGCAGCTTGTTTCCGACAGGGGAATCTGAGCAGTTCTTC.

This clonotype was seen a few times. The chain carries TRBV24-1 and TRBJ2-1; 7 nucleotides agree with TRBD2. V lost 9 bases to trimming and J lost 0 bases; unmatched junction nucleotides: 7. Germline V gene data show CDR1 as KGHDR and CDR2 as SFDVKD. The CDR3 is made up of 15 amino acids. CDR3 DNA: TGTGCCACCGGCTCAGCGGGACGCTCCTACAATGAGCAGTTCTTC. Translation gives CATGSAGRSYNEQFF.

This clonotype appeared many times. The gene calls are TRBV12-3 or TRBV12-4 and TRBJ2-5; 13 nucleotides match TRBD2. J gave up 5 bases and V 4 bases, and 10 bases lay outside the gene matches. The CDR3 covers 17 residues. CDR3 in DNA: TGTGCCAGCAGTTGGACTAGCGGGAGTATTGTTTGGGAGACCCAGTACTTC. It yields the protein CASSWTSGSIVWETQYF.

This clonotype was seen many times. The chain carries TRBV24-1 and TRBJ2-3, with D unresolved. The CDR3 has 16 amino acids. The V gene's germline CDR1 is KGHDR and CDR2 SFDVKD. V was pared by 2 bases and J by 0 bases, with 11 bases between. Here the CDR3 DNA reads TGTGCCACCAGTGATTATCGGAGATCTAGCACAGATACGCAGTATTTT. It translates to CATSDYRRSSTDTQYF.